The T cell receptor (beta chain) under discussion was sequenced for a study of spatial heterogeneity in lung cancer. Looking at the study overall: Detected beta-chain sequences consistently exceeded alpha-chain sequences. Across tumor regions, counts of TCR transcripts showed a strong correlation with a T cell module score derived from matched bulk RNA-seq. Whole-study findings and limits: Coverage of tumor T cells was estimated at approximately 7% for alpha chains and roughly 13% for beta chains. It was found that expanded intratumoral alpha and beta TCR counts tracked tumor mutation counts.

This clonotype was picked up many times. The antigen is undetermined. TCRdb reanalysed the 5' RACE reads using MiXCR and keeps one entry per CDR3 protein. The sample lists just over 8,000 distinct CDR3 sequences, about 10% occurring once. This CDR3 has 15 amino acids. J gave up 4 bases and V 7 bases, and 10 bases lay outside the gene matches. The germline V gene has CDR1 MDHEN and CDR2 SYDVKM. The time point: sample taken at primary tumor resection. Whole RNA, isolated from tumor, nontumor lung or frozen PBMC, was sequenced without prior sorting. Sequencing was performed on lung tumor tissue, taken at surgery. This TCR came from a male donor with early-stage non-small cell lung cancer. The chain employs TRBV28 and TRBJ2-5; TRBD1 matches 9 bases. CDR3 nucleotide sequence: TGTGCCAGCACCCACGGACAGGGGAGAGGAGAGACCCAGTACTTC. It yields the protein CASTHGQGRGETQYF.